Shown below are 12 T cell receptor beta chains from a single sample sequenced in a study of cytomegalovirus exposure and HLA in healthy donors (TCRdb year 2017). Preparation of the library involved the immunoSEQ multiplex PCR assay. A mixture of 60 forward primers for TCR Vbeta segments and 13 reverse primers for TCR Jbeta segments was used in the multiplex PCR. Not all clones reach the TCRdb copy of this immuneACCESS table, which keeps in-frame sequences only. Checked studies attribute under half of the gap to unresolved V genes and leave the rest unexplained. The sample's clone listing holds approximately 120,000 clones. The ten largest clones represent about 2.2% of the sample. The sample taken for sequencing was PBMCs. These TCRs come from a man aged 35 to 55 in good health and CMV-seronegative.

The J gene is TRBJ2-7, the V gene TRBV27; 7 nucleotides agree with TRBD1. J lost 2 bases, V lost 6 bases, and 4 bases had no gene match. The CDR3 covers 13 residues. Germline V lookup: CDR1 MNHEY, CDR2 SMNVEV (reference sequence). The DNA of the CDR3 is TGTGCCAGCAGGCGACAGGGACCCTACGAGCAGTACTTC. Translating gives CASRRQGPYEQYF.

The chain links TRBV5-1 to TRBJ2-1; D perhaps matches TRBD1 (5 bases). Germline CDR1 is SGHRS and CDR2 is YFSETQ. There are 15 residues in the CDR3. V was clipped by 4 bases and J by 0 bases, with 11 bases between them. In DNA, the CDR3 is TGCGCCAGCAGCCAGGACAACCCCTCCTACAATGAGCAGTTCTTC. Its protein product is CASSQDNPSYNEQFF.

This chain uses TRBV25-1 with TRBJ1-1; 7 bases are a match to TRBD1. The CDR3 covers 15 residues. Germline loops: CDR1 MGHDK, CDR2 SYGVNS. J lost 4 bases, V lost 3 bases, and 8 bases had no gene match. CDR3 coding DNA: TGTGCCAGCAGTGACAGGGGGAGTATCAGCACTGAAGCTTTCTTT. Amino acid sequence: CASSDRGSISTEAFF.

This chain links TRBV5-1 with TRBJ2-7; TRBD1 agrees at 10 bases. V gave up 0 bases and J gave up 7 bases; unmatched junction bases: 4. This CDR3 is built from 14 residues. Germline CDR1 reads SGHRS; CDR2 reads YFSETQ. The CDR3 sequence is CASSLGDRGREQYF. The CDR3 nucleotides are TGCGCCAGCAGCTTGGGTGACAGGGGGCGAGAGCAGTACTTC.

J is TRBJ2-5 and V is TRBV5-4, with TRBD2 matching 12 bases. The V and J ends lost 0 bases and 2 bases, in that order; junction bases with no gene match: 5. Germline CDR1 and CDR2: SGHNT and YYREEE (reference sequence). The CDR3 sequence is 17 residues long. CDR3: CASSLGLAGGEQETQYF. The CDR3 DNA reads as TGTGCCAGCAGCTTGGGCCTAGCGGGGGGGGAACAAGAGACCCAGTACTTC.

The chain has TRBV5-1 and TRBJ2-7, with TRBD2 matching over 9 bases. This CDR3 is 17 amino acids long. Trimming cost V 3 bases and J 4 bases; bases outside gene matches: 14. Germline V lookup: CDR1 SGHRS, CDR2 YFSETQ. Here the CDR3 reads CASSSYLGGRATYEQYF. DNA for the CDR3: TGCGCCAGCAGCTCATATCTGGGCGGGAGGGCCACTTACGAGCAGTACTTC.

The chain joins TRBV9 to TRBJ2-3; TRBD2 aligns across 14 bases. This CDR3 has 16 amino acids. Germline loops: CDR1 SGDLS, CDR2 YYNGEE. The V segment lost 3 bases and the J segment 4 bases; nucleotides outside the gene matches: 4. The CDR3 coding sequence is TGTGCCAGCAGCGGGCGACTAGCGGGAGGGCCAGATACGCAGTATTTT. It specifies CASSGRLAGGPDTQYF.

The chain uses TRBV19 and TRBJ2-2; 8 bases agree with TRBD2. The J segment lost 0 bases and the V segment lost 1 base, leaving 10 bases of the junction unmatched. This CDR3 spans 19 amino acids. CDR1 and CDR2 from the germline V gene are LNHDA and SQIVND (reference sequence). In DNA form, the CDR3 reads TGTGCCAGTAGTATAGGTGGAGCGGGAGTGGACTCGAACACCGGGGAGCTGTTTTTT. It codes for CASSIGGAGVDSNTGELFF.

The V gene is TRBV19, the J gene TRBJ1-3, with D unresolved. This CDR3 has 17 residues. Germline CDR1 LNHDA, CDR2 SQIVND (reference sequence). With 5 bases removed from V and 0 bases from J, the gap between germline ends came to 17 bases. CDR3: CASSPLGRRVSGNTIYF. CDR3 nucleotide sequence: TGTGCCAGTAGTCCTCTTGGGCGCCGCGTCTCTGGAAACACCATATATTTT.

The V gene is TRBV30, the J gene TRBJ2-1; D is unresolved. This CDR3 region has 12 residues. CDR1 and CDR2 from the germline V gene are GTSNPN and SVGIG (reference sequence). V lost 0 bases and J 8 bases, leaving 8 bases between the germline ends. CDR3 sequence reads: CAWSVSVDEQFF. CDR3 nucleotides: TGTGCCTGGAGTGTAAGCGTTGATGAGCAGTTCTTC.

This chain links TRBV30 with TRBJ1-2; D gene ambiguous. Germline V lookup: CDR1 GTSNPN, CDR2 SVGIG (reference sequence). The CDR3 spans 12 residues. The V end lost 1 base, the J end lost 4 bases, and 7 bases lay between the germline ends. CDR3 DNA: TGTGCCTGGAGTGGGCAGTCCTATGGCTACACCTTC. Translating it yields CAWSGQSYGYTF.

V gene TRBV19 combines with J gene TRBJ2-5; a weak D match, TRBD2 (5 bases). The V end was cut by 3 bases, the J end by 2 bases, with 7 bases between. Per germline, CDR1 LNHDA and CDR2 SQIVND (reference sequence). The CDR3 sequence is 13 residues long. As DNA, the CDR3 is TGTGCCAGTAGTATCGGACTGCAAGAGACCCAGTACTTC. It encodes CASSIGLQETQYF.